This T cell receptor (beta chain) stems from a study of T cells after yellow fever vaccination. Unmatched junction bases numbered 14, after V lost 4 bases and J lost 5 bases. The CDR3 is 17 amino acids. Germline V gene data show CDR1 as LGHDT and CDR2 as YNNKEL (reference sequence). One entry per CDR3 protein results from TCRdb running MiXCR on the 5' RACE reads. The sample records some 320,000 distinct CDR3 sequences, around 8.6% being singletons. Sequencing used CD4+ T cells sorted from PBMCs, obtained 5 days after the yellow fever booster vaccination. V and J are TRBV3-1 and TRBJ1-2, with 9 bases identical to TRBD1. This TCR derives from a man aged 18 to 29 who received the YFV17D yellow fever vaccine. CDR3 amino acids: CASSLLRGGQGIYGYTF. The CDR3 DNA is TGTGCCAGCAGCCTCCTCCGGGGAGGACAGGGGATTTATGGCTACACCTTC.